One sample yielded the 7 T cell receptor beta chains listed below, sequenced in a study of blood T cells in healthy people across ages. Then a second PCR, running roughly 7 to 11 cycles, was carried out with a sample-barcoded 5' primer and a J-beta primer mix. TCRdb reanalysed the 5' RACE reads using MiXCR and keeps one entry per CDR3 protein. Among around 1.5 million distinct CDR3 sequences listed, roughly 45% were seen once. The source material was blood. All receptors come from a woman between 18 and 29 years old in good health.

The chain has TRBV29-1 and TRBJ2-7, with 9 bases aligning to TRBD1. V shed 3 bases, J shed 0 bases, and the junction held 6 bases outside the gene matches. The germline gives CDR1 SQVTM, CDR2 ANQGSEA. The CDR3 is 15 amino acids. CDR3 sequence reads: CSVEGPGQGSYEQYF. CDR3 bases: TGCAGCGTTGAGGGCCCGGGACAGGGCTCCTACGAGCAGTACTTC.

The chain couples TRBV7-2 to TRBJ2-7; 9 bases are shared with TRBD2. This CDR3 has 16 residues. The germline V gene has CDR1 SGHTA and CDR2 FQGNSA. V was clipped by 3 bases and J by 5 bases; unmatched bases: 11. The CDR3 DNA reads as TGTGCCAGCAGCTTGGGGCCGGGACTAGCTTCCAACGAGCAGTACTTC. As protein: CASSLGPGLASNEQYF.

In this sample, this clonotype turned up a few times. The chain's CDR3 is CASSAARGPYNEQYF. The CDR3 DNA reads TGTGCCAGCAGCGCCGCTCGGGGCCCCTACAATGAGCAGTACTTC. The chain recombines TRBV7-2 with TRBJ2-1; D may correspond to TRBD1 or TRBD2 (5 bases each). TRBJ2-7 matches the DNA end more closely, so the J call is doubtful. Germline assignment: CDR1 SGHTA and CDR2 FQGNSA. The CDR3 is 15 amino acids.

The chain is built from TRBV18 and TRBJ1-6; no clear D gene. CDR3 length equals 14 residues. Trimming removed 3 bases from V and 6 bases from J, with 9 bases in between. Germline assignment: CDR1 KGHSH and CDR2 LQKENI. This CDR3 reads CASSPQTINSPLHF. For the CDR3, the DNA is TGTGCCAGCTCACCCCAGACAATTAATTCACCCCTCCACTTT.

This clonotype was counted a few times. The rearrangement joins TRBV4-2 to TRBJ2-7; 7 bases are shared with TRBD1. Trimming took 0 bases from V and 3 from J; bases not matched to a gene: 14. The CDR3 is 18 amino acids. CDR1 and CDR2 from the germline V gene are LGHNA and YNFKEQ. CDR3 protein: CASSQDLGTVRAFYEQYF. CDR3 in DNA: TGTGCCAGCAGCCAAGATCTCGGGACAGTCCGCGCCTTCTACGAGCAGTACTTC.

In its sample, this clonotype was seen many times. The rearrangement links TRBV2 to TRBJ2-5; D is undetermined. The CDR3 contains 11 residues. The germline V and J ends were trimmed by 7 bases and 1 base, with 4 bases remaining between them. The germline V gene has CDR1 SNHLY and CDR2 FYNNEI. The CDR3 DNA is TGTGCCAGCACTCTCCAAGAGACCCAGTACTTC. Its translation: CASTLQETQYF.

The V and J genes are TRBV4-1 and TRBJ2-7; 10 bases are shared with TRBD2. Germline V lookup: CDR1 MGHRA, CDR2 YSYEKL. Trimming removed 0 bases from V and 7 bases from J; junction bases left unmatched: 6. This CDR3 has 15 amino acids. CDR3 coding DNA: TGCGCCAGCAGCCAAGATCCTAGCGGGAGCGATGAGCAGTACTTC. It encodes CASSQDPSGSDEQYF.